This T cell receptor (beta chain) was documented in a study of cytomegalovirus exposure and HLA in healthy donors. Primers: 60 Vbeta forward and 13 Jbeta reverse. Assay used: immunoSEQ multiplex PCR; TCRdb lists only in-frame clones, some missing. Of fewer than 150,000 clones listed, about 85% were seen once; the top ten hold approximately 0.22%. With V trimmed by 5 bases and J by 6 bases, 2 bases remained unmatched. Germline CDR1 GTSNPN, CDR2 SVGIG (reference sequence). This CDR3 comprises 12 residues. The chain employs TRBV30 and TRBJ2-2; 8 bases match TRBD1. The receptor was isolated from a man aged 50 or older in good health and CMV-seronegative. The specimen was PBMCs. CDR3: CAWDRGSGELFF. The CDR3 DNA reads as TGTGCCTGGGACAGGGGCTCCGGGGAGCTGTTTTTT.